This TCR beta chain derives from a study of blood T cell repertoires in COVID-19. Sequenced by immunoSEQ multiplex PCR; TCRdb stores in-frame clones only, minus some. The sample holds about 300,000 clones; roughly 90% are singletons and the top ten take 1.7%. Recovery among Cohort 3 donors was established by two negative PCRs, clearance, or symptom resolution. Trimming cost V 0 bases and J 0 bases; bases outside gene matches: 0. The CDR3 is 16 amino acids. CDR1 is MNHEY and CDR2 is SVGAGI in the germline V gene. The sample comprised PBMCs or T cells enriched from blood (not recorded which). The gene calls are TRBV6-5 and TRBJ2-7, with 12 bases that match TRBD2. The receptor's source is a woman aged 40-49 years who had recovered from COVID-19. Here the CDR3 DNA reads TGTGCCAGCAGTTACTCACTAGCGGGAGGCTCCTACGAGCAGTACTTC. Translating gives CASSYSLAGGSYEQYF.